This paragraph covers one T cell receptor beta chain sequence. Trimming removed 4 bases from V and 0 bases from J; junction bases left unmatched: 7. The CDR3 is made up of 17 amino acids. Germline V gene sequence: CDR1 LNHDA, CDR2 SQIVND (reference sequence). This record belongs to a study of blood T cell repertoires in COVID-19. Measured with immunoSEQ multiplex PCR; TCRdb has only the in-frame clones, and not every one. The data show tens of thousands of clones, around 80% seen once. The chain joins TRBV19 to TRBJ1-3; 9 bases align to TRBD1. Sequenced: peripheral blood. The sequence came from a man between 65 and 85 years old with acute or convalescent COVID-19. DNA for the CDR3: TGTGCCAGTAGTAAACGGACAGGGGAACACTCTGGAAACACCATATATTTT. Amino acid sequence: CASSKRTGEHSGNTIYF.